A selection of T cell receptor beta chains follows, all from one sample in a study of radiotherapy plus CTLA-4 blockade in lung cancer. Assay: immunoSEQ multiplex PCR; the TCRdb copy retains only in-frame clones and omits some. The sample carries about 80,000 clones, 78% recorded once. The material was peripheral blood, obtained from a patient treated with radiotherapy plus ipilimumab. The source of these receptors is a human donor with non-small cell lung cancer whose response to radiotherapy plus ipilimumab could not be evaluated. Some clones in this sample may be carry-over from other donors' samples. Both conserved end residues are trimmed from each CDR3. Only some rows state a clone size, as once, few, many or a class for expanded clones.

TRBV5-1	TRBJ2-7	-	ASSSSGTTPYEQY
TRBV28	TRBJ1-5	-	ASSFFGVRNQPQH
TRBV2	TRBJ1-5	-	ASSPSGRGTQPQH
TRBV28	TRBJ2-5	few	ASSPGRGTGRSETQY
TRBV19	TRBJ2-1	-	ASSTPYSGRARNEQF
TRBV29-1	TRBJ2-3	-	SVEPGQGADTQY
TRBV28	TRBJ1-5	-	ASSGTWSQPQH
TRBV7-6	TRBJ1-2	-	ASSLGSGTGEGYT
TRBV10-2	TRBJ2-5	-	ASHGQGGQETQY
TRBV4-3	TRBJ1-1	-	ASSLGGTDTEAF
TRBV6-5	TRBJ2-7	-	ASSYSIQNYEQY
TRBV28	TRBJ1-1	-	ASSPARGWNTEAF
TRBV2	TRBJ2-4	-	ASRERTANTQY
TRBV7-2	TRBJ1-5	-	ASSLKKGRGVSQPQH
TRBV2	-	-	ASTVEGTSYEQY
TRBV4-1	TRBJ2-1	few	ASSQGTSGGIYNEQF